The 17 T cell receptor beta chains below all came from one sample that was sequenced in a study of blood T cell repertoires in COVID-19 (dated by TCRdb to 2020 to 2021). Libraries were made using the immunoSEQ multiplex PCR assay. TCRdb retrieved this table from immuneACCESS and kept in-frame rearrangements only. Not all clones are present; in checked studies, unresolved V genes account for under half, and no reason is known for the remainder. The sample table holds some 310,000 clones, of which 75% to 90% were seen once. Less than 3.5% of the sample rests with the top ten. The sample taken for sequencing was peripheral blood. These receptors all come from a woman aged 25 to 39 with COVID-19, enrolled during active disease.

The chain carries TRBV7-6 and TRBJ2-7; 11 positions match TRBD2. Germline CDR1 SGHVS, CDR2 FNYEAQ. This CDR3 is built from 15 residues. Trimming removed 1 base from V and 2 bases from J; junction bases left unmatched: 1. The CDR3 here is CASSLETSGTYEQYF. Here the CDR3 DNA reads TGTGCCAGCAGCTTAGAGACTAGCGGGACCTACGAGCAGTACTTC.

The chain carries TRBV9 and TRBJ1-2; 7 positions match TRBD1. CDR3 size: 14 residues. V dropped 0 bases and J dropped 6; count of bases not matched to a gene: 5. Germline V CDR1 and CDR2: SGDLS, YYNGEE. The CDR3 coding sequence is TGTGCCAGCAGCGTAGGGGCAGGGGGGAATGGCTACACCTTC. Protein product: CASSVGAGGNGYTF.

This clone occurred once. This may be a read error: a much more frequent sequence differs by one nucleotide. The chain links TRBV4-2 to TRBJ2-5, with D perhaps matching TRBD2 (5 bases). CDR1 LGHNA and CDR2 YNFKEQ come from the germline V gene. V dropped 4 bases and J dropped 5 bases, with 11 bases sitting between them. This CDR3 contains 13 residues. CDR3 coding DNA: TGTGCCAGCAGCCCCCCAGGCGGGGAGACCCAGTACTTC. Encoded protein: CASSPPGGETQYF.

The chain is built from TRBV5-6 and TRBJ2-7, with a possible D match to TRBD2 (6 bases). The CDR3 spans 12 residues. V was cut by 4 bases and J by 3 bases, with 8 bases left in between. Germline V gives CDR1 SGHDT, CDR2 YYEEEE. The CDR3 nucleotides read TGTGCCAGCAGCGTGGGACTCTACGAGCAGTACTTC. Translating gives CASSVGLYEQYF.

This rearrangement joins TRBV11-2 to TRBJ2-7; D remains ambiguous. The CDR3 spans 12 residues. Trimming shortened V by 2 bases and J by 5 bases, and 7 bases separated the two germline ends. Germline V gives CDR1 SGHAT, CDR2 FQNNGV. The CDR3: CASSLNRHEQYF. The CDR3 DNA follows: TGTGCCAGCAGCTTAAACAGACACGAGCAGTACTTC. Supplemented by reference TRBV11-2 and TRBJ2-7, the full variable domain reads EAGVAQSPRYKIIEKRQSVAFWCNPISGHATLYWYQQILGQGPKLLIQFQNNGVVDDSQLPKDRFSAERLKGVDSTLKIQPAKLEDSAVYLCASSLNRHEQYFGPGTRLTVT.

A note on this clone: The sample holds other DNA sequences that translate to the same CDR3. J is TRBJ1-1 and V is TRBV29-1, with D uncertain. V lost 2 bases to trimming and J lost 0 bases, with 7 bases between them. Germline assignment: CDR1 SQVTM and CDR2 ANQGSEA. The CDR3 has 13 amino acids. CDR3 DNA sequence: TGCAGCGTTGAAACGGTCCTGAACACTGAAGCTTTCTTT. Its protein is CSVETVLNTEAFF.

This clone turned up a few times. The chain is built from TRBV9 and TRBJ1-1; TRBD1 aligns across 7 bases. This CDR3 is built from 17 residues. V dropped 3 bases and J dropped 4; count of bases not matched to a gene: 15. Germline V gene lookup returns CDR1 SGDLS and CDR2 YYNGEE. CDR3: CASSALSPTGWTTEAFF. The CDR3 DNA is TGTGCCAGCAGCGCCCTCTCCCCGACAGGGTGGACCACTGAAGCTTTCTTT.

The gene calls are TRBV5-1 and TRBJ1-2, with 7 bases lining up with TRBD1. This CDR3 has 17 residues. Trimming cost V 4 bases and J 0 bases; bases outside gene matches: 12. Germline lookup yields CDR1 SGHRS and CDR2 YFSETQ. DNA for the CDR3: TGCGCCAGCAGCCCTCACCGGGACAGATCTTCTAACTATGGCTACACCTTC. As protein: CASSPHRDRSSNYGYTF.

The V call is TRBV7-9, the J call TRBJ1-4; 7 nucleotides align to TRBD1. V was pared by 5 bases and J by 6 bases, with 9 bases of the junction left unmatched. Germline V lookup: CDR1 SEHNR, CDR2 FQNEAQ (reference sequence). The CDR3 is made up of 15 amino acids. CDR3 nucleotide sequence: TGTGCCAGCAGCCCTGCCACAGGGGCGGATGAAAAACTGTTTTTT. Translation gives CASSPATGADEKLFF.

This chain joins TRBV30 and TRBJ2-7; D is perhaps TRBD1 (6 bases). CDR1 and CDR2 (germline): GTSNPN, SVGIG (reference sequence). CDR3 length: 14 amino acids. Trimming left V 1 base short and J 3 bases short, with 13 bases between. CDR3 region: CAWSGDNSHYEQYF. The CDR3 region has the DNA TGTGCCTGGAGTGGGGACAATTCACACTACGAGCAGTACTTC.

This clone was counted between two and nine times. The rearrangement joins TRBV5-4 to TRBJ2-2, with 7 positions matching TRBD1. The CDR3 spans 15 residues. The junction had 0 bases not matched to a gene; V was cut back by 1 base and J by 0 bases. CDR1 and CDR2 (germline): SGHNT, YYREEE (reference sequence). Here the CDR3 reads CASSLTGANTGELFF. As DNA, the CDR3 is TGTGCCAGCAGCTTGACAGGGGCGAACACCGGGGAGCTGTTTTTT.

The chain is built from TRBV7-8 and TRBJ2-4; 8 nucleotides agree with TRBD2. The germline gives CDR1 SGHVS, CDR2 FQNEAQ. The CDR3 spans 19 residues. Trimming at V came to 2 bases and at J to 3 bases, leaving 15 bases not matched to a gene. This CDR3 is CASSLFSAGVMADKNIQYF. The DNA of the CDR3 is TGTGCCAGCAGCTTATTCTCAGCGGGAGTGATGGCAGACAAAAACATTCAGTACTTC.

This chain links TRBV19 with TRBJ1-2; 9 nucleotides align to TRBD1. With 2 bases clipped from V and 7 bases from J, the junction kept 8 bases outside the gene matches. The germline gives CDR1 LNHDA, CDR2 SQIVND (reference sequence). CDR3 length: 15 amino acids. CDR3 in DNA: TGTGCCAGTAGTATATACTCCGGGACAGGGAGTGGCTACACCTTC. Its translation is CASSIYSGTGSGYTF.

V and J are TRBV5-4 and TRBJ2-3, with D perhaps matching TRBD2 (6 bases). The germline V and J ends were trimmed by 1 base and 2 bases, with 17 bases remaining between them. Looked up from germline, CDR1 is SGHNT and CDR2 is YYREEE (reference sequence). The CDR3 is 17 amino acids. CDR3 sequence: CASSLPGLPSSTDTQYF. CDR3 nucleotide sequence: TGTGCCAGCAGCTTGCCGGGACTCCCCTCTTCCACAGATACGCAGTATTTT.

The gene calls are TRBV7-9 and TRBJ2-3; maybe TRBD2 (6 bases). This CDR3 spans 14 amino acids. CDR1 is SEHNR and CDR2 is FQNEAQ in the germline V gene (reference sequence). The V gene lost 5 bases and the J gene lost 1 base, with 10 bases spanning the gap. The CDR3 nucleotides are TGTGCCAGCAGCCTGTCTAGCGGCACAGATACGCAGTATTTT. This sequence encodes CASSLSSGTDTQYF.

The chain has TRBV3-1 (or the pseudogene TRBV3-2) and TRBJ1-1; D unclear. The V and J ends lost 4 bases and 0 bases respectively, with 12 bases between them. Per the germline V gene, CDR1 is LGHDT and CDR2 is YNNKEL (reference sequence). The CDR3 contains 15 residues. Written as DNA, the CDR3 is TGTGCCAGCAGCCCACGGGGATTAGTGAACACTGAAGCTTTCTTT. Translating it yields CASSPRGLVNTEAFF.

The chain uses TRBV19 and TRBJ1-4, with 10 positions matching TRBD1. There are 13 residues in the CDR3. J was trimmed by 7 bases and V by 10 bases; bases with no gene match: 6. In germline, CDR1 is LNHDA, CDR2 SQIVND (reference sequence). CDR3 loop: CAIRGQGGEKLFF. CDR3 coding DNA: TGTGCCATCCGCGGACAGGGGGGTGAAAAACTGTTTTTT.